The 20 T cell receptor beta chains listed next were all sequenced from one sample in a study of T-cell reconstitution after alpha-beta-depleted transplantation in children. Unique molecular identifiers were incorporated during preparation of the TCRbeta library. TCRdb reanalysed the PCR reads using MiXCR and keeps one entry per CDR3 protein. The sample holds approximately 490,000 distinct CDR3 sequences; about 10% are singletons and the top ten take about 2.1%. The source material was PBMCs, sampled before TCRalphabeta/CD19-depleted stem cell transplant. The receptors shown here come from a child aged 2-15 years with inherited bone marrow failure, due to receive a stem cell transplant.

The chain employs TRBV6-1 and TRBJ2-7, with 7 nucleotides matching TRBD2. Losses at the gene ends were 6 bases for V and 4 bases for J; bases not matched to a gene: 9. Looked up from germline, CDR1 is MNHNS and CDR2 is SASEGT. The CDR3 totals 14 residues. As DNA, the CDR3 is TGTGCCAGCAGACCCTTGGGGAGGGAATACGAGCAGTACTTC. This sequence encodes CASRPLGREYEQYF.

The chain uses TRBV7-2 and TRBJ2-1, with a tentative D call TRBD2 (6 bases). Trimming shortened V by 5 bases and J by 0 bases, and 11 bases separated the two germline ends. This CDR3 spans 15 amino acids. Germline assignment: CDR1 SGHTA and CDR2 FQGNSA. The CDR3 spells CASSPRGNSYNEQFF. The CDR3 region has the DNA TGTGCCAGCAGCCCACGGGGGAACTCCTACAATGAGCAGTTCTTC.

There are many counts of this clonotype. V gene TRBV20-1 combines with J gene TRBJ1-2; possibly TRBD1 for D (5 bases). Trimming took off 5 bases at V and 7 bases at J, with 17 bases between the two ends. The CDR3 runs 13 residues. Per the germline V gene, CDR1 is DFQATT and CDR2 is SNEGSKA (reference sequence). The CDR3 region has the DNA TGCAGTGCTGGGGATGGCAGGGTGCTTGGCTACACCTTC. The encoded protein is CSAGDGRVLGYTF.

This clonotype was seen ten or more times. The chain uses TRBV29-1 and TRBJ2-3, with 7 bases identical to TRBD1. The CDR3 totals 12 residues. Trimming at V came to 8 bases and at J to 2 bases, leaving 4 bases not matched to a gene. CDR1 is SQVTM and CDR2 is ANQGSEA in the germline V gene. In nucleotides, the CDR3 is TGCAGCACGGGGACAGCCACAGATACGCAGTATTTT. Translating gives CSTGTATDTQYF.

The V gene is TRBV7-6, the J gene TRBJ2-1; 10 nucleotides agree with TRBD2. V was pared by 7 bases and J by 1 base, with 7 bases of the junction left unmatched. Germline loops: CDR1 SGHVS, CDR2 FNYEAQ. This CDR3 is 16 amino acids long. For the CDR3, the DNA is TGTGCCAGCACGACTGATAGCGGGAGGTCCTACAATGAGCAGTTCTTC. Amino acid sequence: CASTTDSGRSYNEQFF.

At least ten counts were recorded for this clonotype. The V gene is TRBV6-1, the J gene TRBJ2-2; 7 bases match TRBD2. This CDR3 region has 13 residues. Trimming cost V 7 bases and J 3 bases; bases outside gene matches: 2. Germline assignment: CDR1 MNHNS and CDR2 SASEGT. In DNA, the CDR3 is TGTGCCAGCACCCGGGAGGACACCGGGGAGCTGTTTTTT. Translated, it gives CASTREDTGELFF.

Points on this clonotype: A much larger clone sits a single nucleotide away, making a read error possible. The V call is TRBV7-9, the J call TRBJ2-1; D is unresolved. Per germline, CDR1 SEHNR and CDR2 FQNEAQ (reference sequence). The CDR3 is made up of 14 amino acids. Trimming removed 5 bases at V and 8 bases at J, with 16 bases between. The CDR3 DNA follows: TGTGCCAGCAGCCCCCACGGAGCGTCCTATGAGCAGTTCTTC. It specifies CASSPHGASYEQFF.

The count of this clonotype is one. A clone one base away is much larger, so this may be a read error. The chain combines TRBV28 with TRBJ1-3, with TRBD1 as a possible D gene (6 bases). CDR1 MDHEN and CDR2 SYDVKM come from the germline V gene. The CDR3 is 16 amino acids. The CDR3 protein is CACSLRGTNSGNTIYF. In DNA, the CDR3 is TGTGCCTGCAGTTTGAGGGGGACTAACTCTGGAAACACCATATATTTT.

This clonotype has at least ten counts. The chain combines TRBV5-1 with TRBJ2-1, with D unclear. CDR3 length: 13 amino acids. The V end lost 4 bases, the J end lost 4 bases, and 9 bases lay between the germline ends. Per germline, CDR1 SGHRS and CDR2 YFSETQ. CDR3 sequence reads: CASSRPTYNEQFF. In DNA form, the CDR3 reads TGCGCCAGCAGCCGACCCACTTACAATGAGCAGTTCTTC.

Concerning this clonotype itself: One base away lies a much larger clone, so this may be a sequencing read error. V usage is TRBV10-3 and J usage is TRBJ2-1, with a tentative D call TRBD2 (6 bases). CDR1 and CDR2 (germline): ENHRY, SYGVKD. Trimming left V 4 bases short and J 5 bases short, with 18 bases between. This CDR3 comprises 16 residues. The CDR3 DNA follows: TGTGCCATCAGTGGGGTGGCGGGACGGGCCAACAATGAGCAGTTCTTC. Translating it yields CAISGVAGRANNEQFF.

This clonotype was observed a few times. CDR3 nucleotide sequence: TGTGCCAGCAGCGCCCCCGGGACGCGGAGCACAGATACGCAGTATTTT. As protein: CASSAPGTRSTDTQYF. The J gene is TRBJ2-3, the V gene TRBV28; D is tentatively TRBD1 or TRBD2 (5 bases each). V lost 6 bases and J 0 bases, leaving 16 bases between the germline ends. Germline CDR1 and CDR2: MDHEN and SYDVKM. The CDR3 is 16 residues long.

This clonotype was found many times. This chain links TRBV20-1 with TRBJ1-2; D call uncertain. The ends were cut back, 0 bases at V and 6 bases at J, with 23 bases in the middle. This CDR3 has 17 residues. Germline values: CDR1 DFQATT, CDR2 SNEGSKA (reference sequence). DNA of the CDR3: TGCAGTGCTAGAGAATCGCGGACCTCCATCCCACTAGATGGCTACACCTTC. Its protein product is CSARESRTSIPLDGYTF.

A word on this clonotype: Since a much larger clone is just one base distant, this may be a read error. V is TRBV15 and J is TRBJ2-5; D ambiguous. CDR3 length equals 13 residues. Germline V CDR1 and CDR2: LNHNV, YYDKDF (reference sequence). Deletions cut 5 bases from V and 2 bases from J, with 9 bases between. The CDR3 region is CATSLGPQETQYF. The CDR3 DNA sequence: TGTGCCACCAGCCTCGGACCTCAAGAGACCCAGTACTTC.

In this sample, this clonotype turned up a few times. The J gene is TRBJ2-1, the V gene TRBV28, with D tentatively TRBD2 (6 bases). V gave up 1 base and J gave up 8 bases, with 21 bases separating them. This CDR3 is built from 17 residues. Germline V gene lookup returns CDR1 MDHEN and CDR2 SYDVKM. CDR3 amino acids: CASSLFSARDRDDEQFF. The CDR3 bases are TGTGCCAGCAGTTTATTTTCGGCGCGGGACCGGGACGATGAGCAGTTCTTC.

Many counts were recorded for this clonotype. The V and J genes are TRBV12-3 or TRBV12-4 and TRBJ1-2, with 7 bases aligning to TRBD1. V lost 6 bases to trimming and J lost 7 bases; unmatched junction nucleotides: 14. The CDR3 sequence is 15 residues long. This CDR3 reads CASSNPRQGSGGYTF. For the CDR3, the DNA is TGTGCCAGCAGCAATCCAAGACAGGGTTCGGGTGGCTACACCTTC.

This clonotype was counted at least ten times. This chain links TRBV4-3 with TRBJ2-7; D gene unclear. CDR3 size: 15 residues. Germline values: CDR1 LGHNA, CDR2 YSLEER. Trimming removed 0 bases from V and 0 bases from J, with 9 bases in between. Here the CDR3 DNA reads TGCGCCAGCAGCCAAGAATATCTTTCCTCCTACGAGCAGTACTTC. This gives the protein CASSQEYLSSYEQYF.

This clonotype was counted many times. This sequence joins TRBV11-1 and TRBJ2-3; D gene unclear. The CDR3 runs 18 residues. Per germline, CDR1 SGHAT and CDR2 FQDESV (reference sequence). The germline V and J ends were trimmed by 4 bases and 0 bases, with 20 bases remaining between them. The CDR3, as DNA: TGTGCCAGCAGCTGGGCCTCCAGCGTCCCATATAGCACAGATACGCAGTATTTT. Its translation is CASSWASSVPYSTDTQYF.

The CDR3 nucleotides are TGTGCCTGCTATGGACCGCGAGAAGCTTTCTTT. Translation gives CACYGPREAFF. The chain combines TRBV30 with TRBJ1-1; D gene ambiguous. Trimming removed 6 bases from V and 8 bases from J, with 13 bases in between. The CDR3 length is 11 residues. Germline CDR1 is GTSNPN and CDR2 is SVGIG (reference sequence).

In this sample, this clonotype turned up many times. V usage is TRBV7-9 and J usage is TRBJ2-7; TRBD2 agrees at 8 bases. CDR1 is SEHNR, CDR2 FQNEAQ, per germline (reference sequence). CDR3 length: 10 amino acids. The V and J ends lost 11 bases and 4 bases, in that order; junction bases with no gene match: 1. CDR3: CACGGYEQYF. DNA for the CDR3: TGTGCCTGCGGGGGGTACGAGCAGTACTTC.

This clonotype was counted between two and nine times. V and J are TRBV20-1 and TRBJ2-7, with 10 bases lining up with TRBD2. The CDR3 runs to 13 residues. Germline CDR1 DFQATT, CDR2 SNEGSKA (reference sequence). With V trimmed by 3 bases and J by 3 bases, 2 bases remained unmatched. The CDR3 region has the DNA TGCAGTGCTAGCGGACTAGCGGACTACGAGCAGTACTTC. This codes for CSASGLADYEQYF.